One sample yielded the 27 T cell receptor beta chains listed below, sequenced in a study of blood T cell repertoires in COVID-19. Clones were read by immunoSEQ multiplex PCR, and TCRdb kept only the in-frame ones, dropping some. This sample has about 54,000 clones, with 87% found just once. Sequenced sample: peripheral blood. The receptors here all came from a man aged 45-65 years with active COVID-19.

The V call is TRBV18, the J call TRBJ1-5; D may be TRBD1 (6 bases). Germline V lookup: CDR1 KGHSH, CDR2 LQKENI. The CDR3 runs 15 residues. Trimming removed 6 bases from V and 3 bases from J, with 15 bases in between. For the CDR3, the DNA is TGTGCCAGCTCGCGACAGGACGGTTCCAATCAGCCCCAGCATTTT. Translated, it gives CASSRQDGSNQPQHF.

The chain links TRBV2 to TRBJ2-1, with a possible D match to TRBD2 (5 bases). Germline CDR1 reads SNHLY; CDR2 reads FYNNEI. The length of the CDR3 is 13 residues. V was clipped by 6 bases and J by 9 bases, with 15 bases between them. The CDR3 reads CASRAEGEAEQFF. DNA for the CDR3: TGTGCCAGCAGGGCAGAGGGCGAAGCTGAGCAGTTCTTC.

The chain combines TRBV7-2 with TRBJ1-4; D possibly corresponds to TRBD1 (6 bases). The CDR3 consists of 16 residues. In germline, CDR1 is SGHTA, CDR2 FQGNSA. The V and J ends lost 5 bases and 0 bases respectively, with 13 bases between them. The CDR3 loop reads CASSPYGQPTNEKLFF. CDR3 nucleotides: TGTGCCAGCAGCCCCTATGGACAGCCAACTAATGAAAAACTGTTTTTT. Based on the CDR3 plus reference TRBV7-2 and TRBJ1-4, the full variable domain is GAGVSQSPSNKVTEKGKDVELRCDPISGHTALYWYRQSLGQGLEFLIYFQGNSAPDKSGLPSDRFSAERTGGSVSTLTIQRTQQEDSAVYLCASSPYGQPTNEKLFFGSGTQLSVL.

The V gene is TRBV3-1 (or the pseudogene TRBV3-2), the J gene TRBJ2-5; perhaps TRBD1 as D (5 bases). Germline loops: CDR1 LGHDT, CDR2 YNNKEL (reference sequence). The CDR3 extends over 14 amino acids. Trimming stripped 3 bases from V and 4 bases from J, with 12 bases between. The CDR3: CASSQGPSAETQYF. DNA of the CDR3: TGTGCCAGCAGCCAGGGGCCATCGGCAGAGACCCAGTACTTC.

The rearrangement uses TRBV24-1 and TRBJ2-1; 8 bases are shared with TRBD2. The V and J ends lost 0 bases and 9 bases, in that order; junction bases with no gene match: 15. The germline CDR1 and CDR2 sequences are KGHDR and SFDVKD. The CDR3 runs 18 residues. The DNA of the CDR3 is TGTGCCACCAGTGATTTGAAGAATAACCCGGGACTAGTTGGTGAGCAGTTCTTC. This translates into CATSDLKNNPGLVGEQFF.

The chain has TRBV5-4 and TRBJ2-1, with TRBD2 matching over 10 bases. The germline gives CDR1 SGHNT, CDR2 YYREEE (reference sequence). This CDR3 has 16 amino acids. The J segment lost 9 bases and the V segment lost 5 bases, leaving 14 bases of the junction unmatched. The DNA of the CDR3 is TGTGCCAGCAGAACCGAAGCGGGAGGGGCTGTCAGTGAGCAGTTCTTC. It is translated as CASRTEAGGAVSEQFF. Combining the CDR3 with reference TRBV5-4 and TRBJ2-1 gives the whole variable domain ETGVTQSPTHLIKTRGQQVTLRCSSQSGHNTVSWYQQALGQGPQFIFQYYREEENGRGNFPPRFSGLQFPNYSSELNVNALELDDSALYLCASRTEAGGAVSEQFFGPGTRLTVL.

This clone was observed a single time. DNA of the CDR3: TGTGCCAGTCTCGGACAGCACACTGAAGCTTTCTTT. Its translation is CASLGQHTEAFF. This sequence joins TRBV19 and TRBJ1-1, with D perhaps TRBD1 (6 bases). The germline gives CDR1 LNHDA, CDR2 SQIVND (reference sequence). With 8 bases removed from V and 3 bases from J, the gap between germline ends came to 10 bases. The CDR3 is 12 amino acids.

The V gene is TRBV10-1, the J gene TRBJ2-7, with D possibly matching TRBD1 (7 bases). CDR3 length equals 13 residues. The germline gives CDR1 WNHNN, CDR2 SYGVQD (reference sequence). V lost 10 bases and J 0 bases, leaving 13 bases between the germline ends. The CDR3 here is CAIRRGDSYEQYF. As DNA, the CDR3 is TGCGCCATCCGCAGGGGGGACTCCTACGAGCAGTACTTC.

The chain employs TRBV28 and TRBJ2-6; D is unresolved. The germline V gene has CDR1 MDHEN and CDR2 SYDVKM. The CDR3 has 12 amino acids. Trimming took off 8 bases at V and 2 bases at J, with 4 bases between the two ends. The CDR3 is CASQAGANVLTF. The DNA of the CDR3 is TGTGCCAGCCAGGCTGGGGCCAACGTCCTGACTTTC.

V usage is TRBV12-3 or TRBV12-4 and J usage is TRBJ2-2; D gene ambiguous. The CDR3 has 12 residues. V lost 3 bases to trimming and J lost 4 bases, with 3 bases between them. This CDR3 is CASSFGTGELFF. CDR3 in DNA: TGTGCCAGCAGTTTCGGCACCGGGGAGCTGTTTTTT.

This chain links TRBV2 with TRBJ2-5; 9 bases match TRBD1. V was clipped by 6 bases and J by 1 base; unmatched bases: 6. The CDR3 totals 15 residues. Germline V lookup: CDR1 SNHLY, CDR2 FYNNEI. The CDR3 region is CASREQGAPQETQYF. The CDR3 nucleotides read TGTGCCAGCAGAGAACAGGGGGCGCCCCAAGAGACCCAGTACTTC.

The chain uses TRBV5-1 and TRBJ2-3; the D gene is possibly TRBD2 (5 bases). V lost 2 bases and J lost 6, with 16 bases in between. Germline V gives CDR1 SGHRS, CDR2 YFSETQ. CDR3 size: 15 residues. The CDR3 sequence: CASSLRSGESDTQYF. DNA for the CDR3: TGCGCCAGCAGCTTACGGTCCGGGGAATCGGATACGCAGTATTTT.

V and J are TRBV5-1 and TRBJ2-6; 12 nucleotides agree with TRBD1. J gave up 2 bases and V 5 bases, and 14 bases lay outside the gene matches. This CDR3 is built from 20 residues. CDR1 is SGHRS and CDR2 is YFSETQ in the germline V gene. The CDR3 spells CASRFTSLGTGGAGANVLTF. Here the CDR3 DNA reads TGCGCCAGCAGATTTACGTCCCTCGGGACAGGGGGCGCTGGGGCCAACGTCCTGACTTTC.

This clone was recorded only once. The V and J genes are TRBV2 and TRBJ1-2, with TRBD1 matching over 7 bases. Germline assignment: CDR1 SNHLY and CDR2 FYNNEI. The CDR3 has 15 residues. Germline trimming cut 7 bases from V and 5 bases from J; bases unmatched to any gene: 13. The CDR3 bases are TGTGCCAGCACCGAGGGGGCAGGAATAGTATATGGCTACACCTTC. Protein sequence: CASTEGAGIVYGYTF. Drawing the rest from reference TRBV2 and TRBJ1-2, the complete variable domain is EPEVTQTPSHQVTQMGQEVILRCVPISNHLYFYWYRQILGQKVEFLVSFYNNEISEKSEIFDDQFSVERPDGSNFTLKIRSTKLEDSAMYFCASTEGAGIVYGYTFGSGTRLTVV.

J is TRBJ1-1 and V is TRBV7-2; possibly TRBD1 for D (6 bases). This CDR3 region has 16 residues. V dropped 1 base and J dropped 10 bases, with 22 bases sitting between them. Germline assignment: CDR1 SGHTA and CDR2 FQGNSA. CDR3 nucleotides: TGTGCCAGCAGCTTAGGAAGTGCGGGGGGCGCAACAGTAGCTTTCTTT. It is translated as CASSLGSAGGATVAFF.

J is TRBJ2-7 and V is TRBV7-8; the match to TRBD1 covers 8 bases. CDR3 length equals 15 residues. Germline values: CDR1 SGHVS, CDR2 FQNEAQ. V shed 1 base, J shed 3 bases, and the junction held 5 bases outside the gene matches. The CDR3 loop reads CASSLEQGGFYEQYF. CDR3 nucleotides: TGTGCCAGCAGCTTAGAACAGGGGGGATTCTACGAGCAGTACTTC.

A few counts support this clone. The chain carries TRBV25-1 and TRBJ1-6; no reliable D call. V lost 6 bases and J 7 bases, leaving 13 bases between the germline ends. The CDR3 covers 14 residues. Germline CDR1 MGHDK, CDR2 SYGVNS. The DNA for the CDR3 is TGTGCCAGCAGCCGGGATTTTGGGAATTCACCCCTCCACTTT. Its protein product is CASSRDFGNSPLHF.

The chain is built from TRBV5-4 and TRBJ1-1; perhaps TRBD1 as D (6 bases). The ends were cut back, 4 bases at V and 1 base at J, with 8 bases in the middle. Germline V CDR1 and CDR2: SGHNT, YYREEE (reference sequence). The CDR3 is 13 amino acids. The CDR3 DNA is TGTGCCAGCAGCGTGGACAGGAACACTGAAGCTTTCTTT. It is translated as CASSVDRNTEAFF.

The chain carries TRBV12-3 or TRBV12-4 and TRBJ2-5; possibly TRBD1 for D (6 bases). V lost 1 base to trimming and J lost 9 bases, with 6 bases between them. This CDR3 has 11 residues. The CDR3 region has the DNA TGTGCCAGCAGTTTAGAGGGGGCCCAGTACTTC. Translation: CASSLEGAQYF.

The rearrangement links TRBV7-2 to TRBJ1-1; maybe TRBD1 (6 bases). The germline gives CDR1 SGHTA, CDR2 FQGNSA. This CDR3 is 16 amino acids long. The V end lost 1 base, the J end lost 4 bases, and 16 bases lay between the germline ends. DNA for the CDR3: TGTGCCAGCAGCTTAGTCAGGGGTTCTGGTGGCACTGAAGCTTTCTTT. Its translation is CASSLVRGSGGTEAFF.

The CDR3 DNA reads as TGTGCCAGCAGAGCCTCTTCTAATGAAAAACTGTTTTTT. Its translation: CASRASSNEKLFF. V and J are TRBV2 and TRBJ1-4; D ambiguous. Germline V gene sequence: CDR1 SNHLY, CDR2 FYNNEI. The V end lost 6 bases, the J end lost 3 bases, and 8 bases lay between the germline ends. CDR3 length: 13 amino acids. Complete variable domain (other parts from reference TRBV2 and TRBJ1-4): EPEVTQTPSHQVTQMGQEVILRCVPISNHLYFYWYRQILGQKVEFLVSFYNNEISEKSEIFDDQFSVERPDGSNFTLKIRSTKLEDSAMYFCASRASSNEKLFFGSGTQLSVL.

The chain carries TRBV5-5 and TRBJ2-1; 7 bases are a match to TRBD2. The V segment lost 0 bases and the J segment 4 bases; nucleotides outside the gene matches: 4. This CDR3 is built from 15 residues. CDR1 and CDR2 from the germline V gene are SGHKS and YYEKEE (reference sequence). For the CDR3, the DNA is TGTGCCAGCAGCTTGGCGTCTAGCGGATACAATGAGCAGTTCTTC. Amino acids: CASSLASSGYNEQFF. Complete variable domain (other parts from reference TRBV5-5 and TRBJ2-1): DAGVTQSPTHLIKTRGQQVTLRCSPISGHKSVSWYQQVLGQGPQFIFQYYEKEERGRGNFPDRFSARQFPNYSSELNVNALLLGDSALYLCASSLASSGYNEQFFGPGTRLTVL.

The CDR3 here is CASSLRGLAGTTGNTGELFF. The CDR3 DNA follows: TGTGCCAGTAGTCTCCGCGGGCTAGCGGGAACGACCGGGAACACCGGGGAGCTGTTTTTT. The chain links TRBV19 to TRBJ2-2; TRBD2 matches at 9 bases. The germline V gene encodes CDR1 LNHDA and CDR2 SQIVND (reference sequence). V lost 5 bases to trimming and J lost 1 base; unmatched junction nucleotides: 17. CDR3 length: 20 residues.

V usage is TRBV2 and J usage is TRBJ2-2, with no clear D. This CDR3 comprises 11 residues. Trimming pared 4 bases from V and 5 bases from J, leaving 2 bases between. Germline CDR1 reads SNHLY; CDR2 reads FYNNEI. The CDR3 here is CASSATGELFF. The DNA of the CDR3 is TGTGCCAGCAGTGCGACCGGGGAGCTGTTTTTT.

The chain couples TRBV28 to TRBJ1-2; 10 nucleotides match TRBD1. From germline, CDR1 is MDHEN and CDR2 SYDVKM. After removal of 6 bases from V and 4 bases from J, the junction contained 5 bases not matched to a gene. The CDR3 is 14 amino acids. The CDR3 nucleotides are TGTGCCAGCAGCTCGGGACAGGGGTTCTATGGCTACACCTTC. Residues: CASSSGQGFYGYTF.

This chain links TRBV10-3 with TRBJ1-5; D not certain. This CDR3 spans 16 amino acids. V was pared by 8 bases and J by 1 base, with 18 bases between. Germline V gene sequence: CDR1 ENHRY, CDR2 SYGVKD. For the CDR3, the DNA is TGTGCCATCCGTCGGGGAGGTGACCCGAGCAATCAGCCCCAGCATTTT. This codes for CAIRRGGDPSNQPQHF.

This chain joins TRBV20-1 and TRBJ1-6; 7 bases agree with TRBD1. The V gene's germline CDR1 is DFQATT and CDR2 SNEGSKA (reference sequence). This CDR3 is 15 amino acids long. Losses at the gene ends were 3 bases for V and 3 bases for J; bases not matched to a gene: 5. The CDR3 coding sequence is TGCAGTGCTAGTGCGGGACAGTTCTATAATTCACCCCTCCACTTT. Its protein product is CSASAGQFYNSPLHF.